Given below is one TCR beta chain in context. Antigen specificity is unknown. The sample comes from a study of CXCR3-negative and CXCR3-positive naive CD8 T cells. CDR1 LGHNA and CDR2 YSLEER come from the germline V gene. The CDR3 has 15 residues. The study, taken as a whole, reports: Each naive subset displayed comparably high diversity, whereas memory CD8+ cells displayed much lower diversity. Comparison of naive cells showed more hydrophobic TRB CDR3s in CXCR3-positive than in CXCR3-negative naive cells.

Libraries were UMI-labeled 5' RACE TRB cDNA. TCRdb reworked the 5' RACE reads into one entry per CDR3 protein, no DNA. This specimen shows roughly 100,000 distinct CDR3 sequences; the ten leading clones hold over 0.35%. V gene TRBV4-3 combines with J gene TRBJ2-3; TCRdb returns TRBD2, unconfirmable since there is no DNA. The clonotype originates from a human donor in good health. Some clones in this sample may be carry-over from other donors' samples. Sequenced sample: naive CXCR3+ CD8+ T cells from blood. The subset: CD45RO-CCR7+CD27+CD95- naive CD8+ T cells expressing CXCR3 (TNR3+). The CDR3 region is CASSQGLAGTDTQYF.